What follows are 11 T cell receptor beta chains derived from one specimen sequenced in a study of CXCR3-negative and CXCR3-positive naive CD8 T cells. Study-level points and caveats: Comparison of naive cells showed more hydrophobic TRB CDR3s in CXCR3-positive than in CXCR3-negative naive cells.

Their specific antigens are unknown. It was by 5' RACE with UMI labels that the TRB cDNA libraries were prepared. TCRdb reprocessed the 5' RACE reads and keeps a single row for each CDR3 protein, giving no DNA. This sample's clone table lists tens of thousands of distinct CDR3 sequences. The specimen sequenced was naive CXCR3+ CD8+ T cells from blood. Documented subset: CD45RO-CCR7+CD27+CD95- naive CD8+ T cells expressing CXCR3 (TNR3+). The receptor set was obtained from a human donor in good health. Some clones in this sample may be carry-over from other donors' samples.

The gene calls are TRBV29-1 and TRBJ2-7. This CDR3 contains 12 residues. CDR1 SQVTM and CDR2 ANQGSEA come from the germline V gene. The CDR3 here is CSVLGDTYEQYF.

The chain recombines TRBV29-1 with TRBJ2-7. The CDR3 runs 12 residues. The V gene's germline CDR1 is SQVTM and CDR2 ANQGSEA. Here the CDR3 reads CSVEGLGYEQYF.

The CDR3 sequence is CSVGSPWTGGFEQYF. This chain connects TRBV29-1 to TRBJ2-7; TCRdb's assignment of TRBD1 cannot be checked, as there is no DNA. The CDR3 covers 15 residues. Germline V gene data show CDR1 as SQVTM and CDR2 as ANQGSEA.

J is TRBJ2-3 and V is TRBV6-4. The length of the CDR3 is 12 residues. CDR1 MRHNA and CDR2 SNTAGT come from the germline V gene. CDR3 in amino acids: CASSDSIDTQYF.

This rearrangement joins TRBV6-6 to TRBJ2-7. Germline V gene sequence: CDR1 MNHNY, CDR2 SVGAGI (reference sequence). This CDR3 is 13 amino acids long. CDR3 residues: CASSSGLGYEQYF.

V gene TRBV20-1 combines with J gene TRBJ2-7; TCRdb designates TRBD1, a call that cannot be tested without DNA. Germline lookup yields CDR1 DFQATT and CDR2 SNEGSKA (reference sequence). The CDR3 loop spans 15 amino acids. The CDR3 sequence: CSAEQTGTGSDEQYF.

The CDR3: CASSSEGTSNQPQHF. V gene TRBV11-2 combines with J gene TRBJ1-5. In germline, CDR1 is SGHAT, CDR2 FQNNGV. The CDR3 is 15 amino acids.

The chain links TRBV25-1 to TRBJ2-3; the TCRdb D gene call, TRBD1, has no DNA to confirm it. Per the germline V gene, CDR1 is MGHDK and CDR2 is SYGVNS. The CDR3 consists of 13 residues. CDR3 residues: CASGGDSTDTQYF. The variable domain in full, with the rest retrieved from reference TRBV25-1 and TRBJ2-3, is EADIYQTPRYLVIGTGKKITLECSQTMGHDKMYWYQQDPGMELHLIHYSYGVNSTEKGDLSSESTVSRIRTEHFPLTLESARPSHTSQYLCASGGDSTDTQYFGPGTRLTVL.

The chain is built from TRBV25-1 and TRBJ1-1; TCRdb reports TRBD1, a call that lacks DNA to check it against. The CDR3 length is 14 residues. CDR1 MGHDK and CDR2 SYGVNS come from the germline V gene. CDR3 residues: CASLGDLLGPEAFF.

The chain uses TRBV6-5 and TRBJ2-5; the D call of TRBD2 rests on TCRdb alone, since no DNA is present to check it. This CDR3 is built from 13 residues. CDR1 MNHEY and CDR2 SVGAGI come from the germline V gene. The CDR3 reads CASSSTSGETQYF.

J is TRBJ2-7 and V is TRBV7-2; TCRdb picks TRBD2, but there is no DNA to check that call. The CDR3 contains 14 residues. In germline, CDR1 is SGHTA, CDR2 FQGNSA. CDR3 region: CASSHREEGHEQYF.